The 9 T cell receptor beta chains below come from one sample, sequenced in a study of control samples from healthy donors and cancer patients. Method: immunoSEQ multiplex PCR; TCRdb's copy keeps in-frame clones and lacks some. The repertoire has 130,000 to 150,000 clones, 90% to 95% of them found once; the top ten carry around 5.4%. Sequences were obtained from blood. The source is a man between 18 and 35 years old in good health.

This chain joins TRBV4-2 and TRBJ2-1; D may match TRBD1 or TRBD2 (5 bases each). This CDR3 spans 15 amino acids. Germline CDR1 and CDR2: LGHNA and YNFKEQ. Trimming took off 0 bases at V and 9 bases at J, with 15 bases between the two ends. CDR3 sequence reads: CASSQEGGRGVEQFF. In DNA, the CDR3 is TGTGCCAGCAGCCAAGAAGGTGGGAGAGGGGTTGAGCAGTTCTTC.

The gene calls are TRBV29-1 and TRBJ1-2; D remains unclear. CDR3 length equals 14 residues. CDR1 is SQVTM, CDR2 ANQGSEA, per germline. Deletions cut 4 bases from V and 5 bases from J, with 17 bases between. The CDR3 is CSVGTSPQSYGYTF. The CDR3 nucleotides read TGCAGCGTTGGCACCTCCCCTCAGTCGTATGGCTACACCTTC.

The V gene is TRBV19, the J gene TRBJ2-3; D is uncertain. From germline, CDR1 is LNHDA and CDR2 SQIVND (reference sequence). V was pared by 5 bases and J by 2 bases, with 11 bases between. The CDR3 is 14 amino acids. CDR3 residues: CASSPHQVTDTQYF. The CDR3 DNA follows: TGTGCCAGTAGTCCCCATCAGGTCACAGATACGCAGTATTTT. Full variable domain (remainder filled in from reference TRBV19 and TRBJ2-3): DGGITQSPKYLFRKEGQNVTLSCEQNLNHDAMYWYRQDPGQGLRLIYYSQIVNDFQKGDIAEGYSVSREKKESFPLTVTSAQKNPTAFYLCASSPHQVTDTQYFGPGTRLTVL.

This clone has a handful of counts. The rearrangement uses TRBV19 and TRBJ2-7; D gene uncertain. Trimming cost V 2 bases and J 2 bases, with 7 bases left between them. Germline V gives CDR1 LNHDA, CDR2 SQIVND (reference sequence). This CDR3 is 13 amino acids long. The CDR3 bases are TGTGCCAGTAGTATAACAGATACCTACGAGCAGTACTTC. As protein: CASSITDTYEQYF.

The chain uses TRBV5-6 and TRBJ2-2, with 12 positions matching TRBD1. Per the germline V gene, CDR1 is SGHDT and CDR2 is YYEEEE. The CDR3 contains 16 residues. Unmatched junction bases numbered 1, after V lost 2 bases and J lost 2 bases. For the CDR3, the DNA is TGTGCCAGCAGCTTCGGGACAGGGGGCAACACCGGGGAGCTGTTTTTT. It translates to CASSFGTGGNTGELFF.

The CDR3 sequence: CASSQVGTSNEQFF. DNA for the CDR3: TGTGCCAGCAGCCAAGTGGGGACCAGCAATGAGCAGTTCTTC. The chain is built from TRBV3-1 (or the pseudogene TRBV3-2) and TRBJ2-1; D is perhaps TRBD1 or TRBD2 (5 bases each). The CDR3 totals 14 residues. Trimming removed 1 base at V and 6 bases at J, with 10 bases between. Germline-derived CDR1 and CDR2 are LGHDT and YNNKEL (reference sequence).

The CDR3 spells CASSLLDSSYEQYF. The CDR3 DNA reads as TGCGCCAGCAGCTTGCTTGACAGTTCCTACGAGCAGTACTTC. The V call is TRBV5-1, the J call TRBJ2-7, with D possibly TRBD1 on 5 matching bases. V lost 1 base and J 1 base, leaving 9 bases between the germline ends. The CDR3 extends over 14 amino acids. Germline V gene sequence: CDR1 SGHRS, CDR2 YFSETQ.

The chain recombines TRBV12-3 or TRBV12-4 with TRBJ1-2; perhaps TRBD1 as D (6 bases). This CDR3 has 13 amino acids. Trimming pared 7 bases from V and 0 bases from J, leaving 9 bases between. The CDR3 sequence is CASTGTTNYGYTF. DNA for the CDR3: TGTGCCAGCACCGGGACAACTAACTATGGCTACACCTTC.

This clone was observed a single time. The chain carries TRBV6-1 and TRBJ1-1, with D hard to call. This CDR3 is built from 14 residues. The germline V gene has CDR1 MNHNS and CDR2 SASEGT. Between the trimmed V and J ends, which lost 1 base and 12 bases, there was a span of 18 bases. The CDR3 spells CASSEGISRGQSFF. DNA of the CDR3: TGTGCCAGCAGTGAAGGTATTAGTCGAGGGCAGTCTTTCTTT.